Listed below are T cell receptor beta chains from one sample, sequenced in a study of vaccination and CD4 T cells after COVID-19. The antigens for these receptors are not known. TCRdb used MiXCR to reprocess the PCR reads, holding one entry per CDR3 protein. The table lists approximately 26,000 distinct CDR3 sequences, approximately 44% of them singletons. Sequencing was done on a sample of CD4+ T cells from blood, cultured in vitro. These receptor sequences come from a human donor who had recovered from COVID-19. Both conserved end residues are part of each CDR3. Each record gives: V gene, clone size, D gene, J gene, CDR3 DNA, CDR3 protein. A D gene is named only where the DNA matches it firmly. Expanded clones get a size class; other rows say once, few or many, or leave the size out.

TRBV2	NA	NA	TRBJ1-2	TGTGCCAGCAGTGACCTGAGAATCGAGGGCTACACCTTC	CASSDLRIEGYTF
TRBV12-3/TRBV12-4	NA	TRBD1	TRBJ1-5	TGTGCCAGCAGCCTTACAGGGGGCGCGGATCATCAGCCCCAGCATTTT	CASSLTGGADHQPQHF
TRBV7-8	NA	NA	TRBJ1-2	TGTGCCAGCAGCTTAGAGGGGATGGACTATGGCTACACCTTC	CASSLEGMDYGYTF
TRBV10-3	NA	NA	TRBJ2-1	TGTGCCATCAATCGGCAGGGGGGGAACAATGAGCAGTTCTTC	CAINRQGGNNEQFF
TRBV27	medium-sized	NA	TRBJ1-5	TGTGCCAGCAGTTTAGGCCAGGCAAATCAGCCCCAGCATTTT	CASSLGQANQPQHF
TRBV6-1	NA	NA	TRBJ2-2	TGTGCCAGCACCAGAGCCGGGACGCAGACGAACACCGGGGAGCTGTTTTTT	CASTRAGTQTNTGELFF
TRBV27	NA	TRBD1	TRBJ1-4	TGTGCCAGCAGTCGACAGGGGTCTAATGAAAAACTGTTTTTT	CASSRQGSNEKLFF
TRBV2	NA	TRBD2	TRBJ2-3	TGTGCCAGCAGTGCTCGGACTAGCGGGGGCACAGATACGCAGTATTTT	CASSARTSGGTDTQYF
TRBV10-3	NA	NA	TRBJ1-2	TGTGCCATCAGTGGAGACAGCCAGATTAGTAACTATGGCTACACCTTC	CAISGDSQISNYGYTF
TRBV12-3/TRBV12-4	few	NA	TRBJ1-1	TGTGCCAGCAGTTTTTTGGTCCGCACTGAAGCTTTCTTT	CASSFLVRTEAFF
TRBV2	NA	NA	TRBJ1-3	TGTGCCAGCAGTGAATATAGGGCAGGTCGAAACACCATATATTTT	CASSEYRAGRNTIYF
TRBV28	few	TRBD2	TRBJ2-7	TGTGCCAGCAGTTTAAATGGGAGGGTCTACGAGCAGTACTTC	CASSLNGRVYEQYF
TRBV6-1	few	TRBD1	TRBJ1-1	TGTGCCAGCAGCCCTACCGACAGGGGAGGAAACACTGAAGCTTTCTTT	CASSPTDRGGNTEAFF
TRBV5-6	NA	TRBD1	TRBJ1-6	TGTGCCAGCAGCTTGAGGGGGCGCGGGTCGATGAGTTCACCCCTCCACTTT	CASSLRGRGSMSSPLHF
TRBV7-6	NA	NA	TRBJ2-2	TGTGCCAGCAGCCGAGGGGGTTACACCGGGGAGCTGTTTTTT	CASSRGGYTGELFF
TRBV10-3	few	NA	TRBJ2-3	TGTGCCACCCGGAGGGAGGAGGCTAGCGAATCCGGTACGCAGTATTTT	CATRREEASESGTQYF
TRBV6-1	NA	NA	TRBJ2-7	TGTGCCAGCAAGTGGGGCACCTACTACGAGCAGTACTTC	CASKWGTYYEQYF
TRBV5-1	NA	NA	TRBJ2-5	TGCGCCAGCAGCTTGGGGTTAGGGGCAGAGACCCAGTACTTC	CASSLGLGAETQYF
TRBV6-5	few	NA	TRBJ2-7	TGTGCCAGCAGTTACTCGGCCACAGGGATTCGGAGCTCCTACGAGCAGTACTTC	CASSYSATGIRSSYEQYF
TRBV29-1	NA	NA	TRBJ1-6	TGCAGCGTTGCGGTGGGTAATTCACCCCTCCACTTT	CSVAVGNSPLHF
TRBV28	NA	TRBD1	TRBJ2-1	TGTGCCAGCAGTCTCTTACAGGGGCACGGGTACAATGAGCAGTTCTTC	CASSLLQGHGYNEQFF
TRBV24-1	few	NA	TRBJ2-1	TGTGCCACCAGTGATGAGGGGGAACAGGGCTCCTACAATGAGCAGTTCTTC	CATSDEGEQGSYNEQFF
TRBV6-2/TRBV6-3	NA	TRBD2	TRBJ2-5	TGTGCCAGCAGGTACAGCGGGAGGGCCCGTGGGGAGACCCAGTACTTC	CASRYSGRARGETQYF
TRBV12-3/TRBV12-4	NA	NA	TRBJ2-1	TGTGCCAGCAGTTTGGCAGAGGGGGGCCATGAGCAGTTCTTC	CASSLAEGGHEQFF
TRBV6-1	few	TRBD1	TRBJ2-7	TGTGCCAGCAGACTCGCCCAGACAGGGACCTACGAGCAGTACTTC	CASRLAQTGTYEQYF
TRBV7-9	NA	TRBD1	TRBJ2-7	TGTGCCAGCAGCCCCGGACAGGAGGCCTCCTACGAGCAGTACTTC	CASSPGQEASYEQYF
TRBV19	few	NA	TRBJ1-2	TGTGCCAGTAGTATAGTGGGAACAGGAGTATTCTATGGCTACACCTTC	CASSIVGTGVFYGYTF
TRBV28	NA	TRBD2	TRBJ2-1	TGTGCCAGCAGTCCGACTAGCCCCTACAATGAGCAGTTCTTC	CASSPTSPYNEQFF
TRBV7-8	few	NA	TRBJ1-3	TGTGCCAGCAGCTTAGCAGTGGGAGCTGGAAACACCATATATTTT	CASSLAVGAGNTIYF
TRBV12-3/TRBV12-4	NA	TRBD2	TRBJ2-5	TGTGCCAGCAGTCCGGGACTAGCGGGACAAGGGACCCAGTACTTC	CASSPGLAGQGTQYF
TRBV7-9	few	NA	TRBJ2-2	TGTGCCAGCAGCTTACCCTCTGAGGGCGGGGAGCTGTTTTTT	CASSLPSEGGELFF
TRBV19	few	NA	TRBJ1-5	TGTGCCAGTAGTATAGGGCAGGTCTCCAATCAGCCCCAGCATTTT	CASSIGQVSNQPQHF
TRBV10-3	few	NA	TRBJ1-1	TGTGCCATCAGTGACAGGGAGGGGAACACTGAAGCTTTCTTT	CAISDREGNTEAFF
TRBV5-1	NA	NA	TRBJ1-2	TGCGCCAGCAGCTACGGAGGGAACTATGGCTACACCTTC	CASSYGGNYGYTF
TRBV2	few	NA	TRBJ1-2	TGTGCCAGCAGGAATGACAGGACCAACTATGGCTACACCTTC	CASRNDRTNYGYTF
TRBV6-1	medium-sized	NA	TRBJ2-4	TGTGCCAGCAGTGAGGAAGGTGGTATAGCCAAAAACATTCAGTACTTC	CASSEEGGIAKNIQYF
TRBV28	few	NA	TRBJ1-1	TGTGCCAGCAGTTTCTTCCCCCCCGCGAACACTGAAGCTTTCTTT	CASSFFPPANTEAFF
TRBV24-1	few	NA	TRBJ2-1	TGTGCCACCAGTGATTCTGCGACCTACAATGAGCAGTTCTTC	CATSDSATYNEQFF
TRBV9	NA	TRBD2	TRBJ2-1	TGTGCCAGCAGCCTCCAGGGGCTAGCGGGGATTGAGGAGCAGTTCTTC	CASSLQGLAGIEEQFF
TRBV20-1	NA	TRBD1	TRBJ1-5	TGCAGTGCTAGACCAACAGGGGTAATAACCCAGCATTTT	CSARPTGVITQHF
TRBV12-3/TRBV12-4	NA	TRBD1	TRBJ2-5	TGTGCCAGCAGTCTTAGGACAGGGTCAGAGACCCAGTACTTC	CASSLRTGSETQYF
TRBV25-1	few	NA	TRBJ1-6	TGTGCCAGCAAAGAGGGGAACGGGTATAATTCACCCCTCCACTTT	CASKEGNGYNSPLHF
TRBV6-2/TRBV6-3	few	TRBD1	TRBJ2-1	TGTGCCAGCAGTAACCGGGACAGTCACAATGAGCAGTTCTTC	CASSNRDSHNEQFF
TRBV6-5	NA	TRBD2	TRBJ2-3	TGTGCCAGCAGTTACGCGGGAGTGGCAGATACGCAGTATTTT	CASSYAGVADTQYF
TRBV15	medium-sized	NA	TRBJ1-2	TGTGCCACCAGCAGCACGGGACGGACTAACTATGGCTACACCTTC	CATSSTGRTNYGYTF
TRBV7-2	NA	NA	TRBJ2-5	TGTGCCAGCAGCTTTTGGGGGAGAGGGGTAGGAGAGACCCAGTACTTC	CASSFWGRGVGETQYF
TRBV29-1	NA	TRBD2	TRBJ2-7	TGCAGCGTTAGAGCTAGCGGGGCCCTATACGAGCAGTACTTC	CSVRASGALYEQYF
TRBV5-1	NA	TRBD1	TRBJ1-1	TGCGCCAGCAGCTTGGCCCCCGGGACAGGGAACGACGCTTTCTTT	CASSLAPGTGNDAFF
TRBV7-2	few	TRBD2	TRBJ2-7	TGTGCCAGCAGCTTAGTGAGCGGGAGTGTCCACGAGCAGTACTTC	CASSLVSGSVHEQYF
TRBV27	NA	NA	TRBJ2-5	TGTGCCAGCAGTTTGGGCGTCTGGGAGACCCAGTACTTC	CASSLGVWETQYF
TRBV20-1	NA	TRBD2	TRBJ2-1	TGCAGTGCTTCTAGCGGGGGGGGCTCCTACAATGAGCAGTTCTTC	CSASSGGGSYNEQFF
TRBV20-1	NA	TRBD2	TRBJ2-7	TGCAGTCCCTTGTTGGGGACTAGCTCCTCCTACGAGCAGTACTTC	CSPLLGTSSSYEQYF
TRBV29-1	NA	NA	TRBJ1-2	TGCAGCGTTGAAGTTGATAGGGCTGAATATGGCTACACCTTC	CSVEVDRAEYGYTF
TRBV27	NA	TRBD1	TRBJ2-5	TGTGCCAGCAGTCTAAGGACAGGCCCCGGGGAGACCCAGTACTTC	CASSLRTGPGETQYF
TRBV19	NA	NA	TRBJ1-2	TGTGCCAGTAGTAGCGACAGCGTGGGGCCCCTCACCTTC	CASSSDSVGPLTF
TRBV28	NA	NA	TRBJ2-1	TGTGCCAGCAGTTTTTCCCCCGGTCGTGGGAGTGAGCAGTTCTTC	CASSFSPGRGSEQFF
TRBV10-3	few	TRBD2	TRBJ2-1	TGTGCCATCAGTGAGGGACTAGCGGGGGGGAGGAGTGAGCAGTTCTTC	CAISEGLAGGRSEQFF
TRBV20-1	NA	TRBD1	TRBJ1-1	TGCAGTGCTAGCGAGACAGGGATTAACACTGAAGCTTTCTTT	CSASETGINTEAFF
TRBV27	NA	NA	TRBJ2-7	TGTGCCAGCAGTTCGAACAGGTTTGCCTACGAGCAGTACTTC	CASSSNRFAYEQYF